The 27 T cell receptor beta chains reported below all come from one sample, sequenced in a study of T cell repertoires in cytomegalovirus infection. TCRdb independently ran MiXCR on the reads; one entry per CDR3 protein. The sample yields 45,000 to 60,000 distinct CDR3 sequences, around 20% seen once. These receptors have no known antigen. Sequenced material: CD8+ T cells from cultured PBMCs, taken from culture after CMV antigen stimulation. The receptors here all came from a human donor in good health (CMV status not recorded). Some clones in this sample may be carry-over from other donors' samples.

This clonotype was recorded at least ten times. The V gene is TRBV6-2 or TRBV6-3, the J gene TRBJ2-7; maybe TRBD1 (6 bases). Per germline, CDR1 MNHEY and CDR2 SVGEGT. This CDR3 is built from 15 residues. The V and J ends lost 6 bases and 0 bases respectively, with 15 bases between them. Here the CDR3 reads CASSHRAALSYEQYF. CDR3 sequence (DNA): TGTGCCAGCAGCCACAGGGCAGCTCTCTCCTACGAGCAGTACTTC.

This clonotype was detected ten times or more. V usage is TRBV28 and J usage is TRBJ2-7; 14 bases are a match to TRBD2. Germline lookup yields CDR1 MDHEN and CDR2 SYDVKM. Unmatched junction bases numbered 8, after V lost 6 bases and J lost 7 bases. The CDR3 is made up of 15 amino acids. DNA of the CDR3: TGTGCCAGCAGGACGACTAGCGGGAGGGCTGGTGAGCAGTACTTC. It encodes CASRTTSGRAGEQYF.

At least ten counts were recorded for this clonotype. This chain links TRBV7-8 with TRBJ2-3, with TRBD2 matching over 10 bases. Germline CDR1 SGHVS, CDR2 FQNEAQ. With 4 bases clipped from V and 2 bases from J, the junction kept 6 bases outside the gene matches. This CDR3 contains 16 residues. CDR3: CASSSRTSGVTDTQYF. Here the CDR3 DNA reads TGTGCCAGCAGCTCCCGGACTAGCGGAGTCACAGATACGCAGTATTTT.

CDR3 sequence reads: CASSLRRTSGDGEKFF. The CDR3, as DNA: TGTGCCAGCAGCTTAAGGAGGACTAGCGGGGACGGGGAGAAGTTCTTC. J is TRBJ2-1 and V is TRBV7-2; TRBD2 matches 12 bases. The CDR3 contains 16 residues. Unmatched junction bases numbered 13, after V lost 2 bases and J lost 14 bases. The germline CDR1 and CDR2 sequences are SGHTA and FQGNSA.

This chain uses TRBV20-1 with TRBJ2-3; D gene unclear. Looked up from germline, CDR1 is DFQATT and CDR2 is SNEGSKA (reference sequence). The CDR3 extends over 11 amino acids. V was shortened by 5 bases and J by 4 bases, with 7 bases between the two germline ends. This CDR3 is CSAGIADTQYF. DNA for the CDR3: TGCAGTGCTGGGATAGCAGATACGCAGTATTTT.

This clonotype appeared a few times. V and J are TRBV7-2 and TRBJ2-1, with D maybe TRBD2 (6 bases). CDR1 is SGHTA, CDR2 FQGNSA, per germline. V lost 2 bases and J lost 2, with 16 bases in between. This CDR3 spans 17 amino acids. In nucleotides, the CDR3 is TGTGCCAGCAGCTTATCTCCGGCGGGGCCTCCCTACAATGAGCAGTTCTTC. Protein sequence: CASSLSPAGPPYNEQFF.

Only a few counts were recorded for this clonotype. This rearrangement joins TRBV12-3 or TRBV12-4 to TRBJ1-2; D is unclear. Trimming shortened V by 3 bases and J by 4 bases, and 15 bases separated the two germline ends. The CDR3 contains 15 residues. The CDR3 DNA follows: TGTGCCAGCAGTTTTCGGATCCCCATCCTCTATGGCTACACCTTC. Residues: CASSFRIPILYGYTF.

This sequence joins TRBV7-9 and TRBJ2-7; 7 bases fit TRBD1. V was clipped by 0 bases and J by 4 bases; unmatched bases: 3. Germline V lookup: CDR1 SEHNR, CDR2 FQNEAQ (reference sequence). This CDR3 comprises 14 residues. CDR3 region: CASSLARGWYEQYF. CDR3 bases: TGTGCCAGCAGCTTAGCCAGGGGGTGGTACGAGCAGTACTTC.

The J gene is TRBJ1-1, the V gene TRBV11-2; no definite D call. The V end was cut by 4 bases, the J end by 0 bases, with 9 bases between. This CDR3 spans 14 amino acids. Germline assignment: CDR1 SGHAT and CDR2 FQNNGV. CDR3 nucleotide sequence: TGTGCCAGCAGCTCCACAGATATGAACACTGAAGCTTTCTTT. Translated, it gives CASSSTDMNTEAFF.

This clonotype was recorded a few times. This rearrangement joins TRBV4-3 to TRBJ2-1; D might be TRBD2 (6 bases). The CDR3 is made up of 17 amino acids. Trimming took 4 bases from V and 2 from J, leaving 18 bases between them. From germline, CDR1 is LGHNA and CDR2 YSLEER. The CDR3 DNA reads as TGCGCCAGCAGCCTAACCTCCCCTAGCGAAGCCTACAATGAGCAGTTCTTC. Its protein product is CASSLTSPSEAYNEQFF.

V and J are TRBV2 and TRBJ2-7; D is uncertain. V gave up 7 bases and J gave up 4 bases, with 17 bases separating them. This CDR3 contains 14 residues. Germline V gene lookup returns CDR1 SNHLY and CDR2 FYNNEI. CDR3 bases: TGTGCCAGCAACATGCTCGGGCAATCTTACGAGCAGTACTTC. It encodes CASNMLGQSYEQYF.

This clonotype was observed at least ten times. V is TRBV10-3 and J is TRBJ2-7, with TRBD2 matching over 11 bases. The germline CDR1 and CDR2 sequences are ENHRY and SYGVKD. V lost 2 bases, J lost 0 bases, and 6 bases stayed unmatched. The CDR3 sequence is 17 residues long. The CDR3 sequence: CAISEGTSGILSYEQYF. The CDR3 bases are TGTGCCATCAGTGAGGGGACTAGCGGTATACTCTCCTACGAGCAGTACTTC.

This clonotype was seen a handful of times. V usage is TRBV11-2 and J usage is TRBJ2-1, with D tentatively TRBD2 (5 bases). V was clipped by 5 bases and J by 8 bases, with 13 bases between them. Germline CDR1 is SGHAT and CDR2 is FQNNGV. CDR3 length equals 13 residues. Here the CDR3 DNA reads TGTGCCAGCAGCCAGGACTCCGCCCATGAGCAGTTCTTC. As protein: CASSQDSAHEQFF.

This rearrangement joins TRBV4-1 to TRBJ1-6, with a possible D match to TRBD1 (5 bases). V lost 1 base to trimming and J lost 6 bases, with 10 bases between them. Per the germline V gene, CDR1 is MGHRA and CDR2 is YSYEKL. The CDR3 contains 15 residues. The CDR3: CASSQGDSSNSPLHF. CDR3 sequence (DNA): TGCGCCAGCAGCCAAGGGGACTCGAGTAATTCACCCCTCCACTTT.

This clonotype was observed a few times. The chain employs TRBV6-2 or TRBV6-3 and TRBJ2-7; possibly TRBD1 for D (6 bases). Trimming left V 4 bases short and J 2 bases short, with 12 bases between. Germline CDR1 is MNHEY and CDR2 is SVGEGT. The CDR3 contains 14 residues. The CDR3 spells CASSFPGQPYEQYF. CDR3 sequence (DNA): TGTGCCAGCAGTTTTCCGGGACAACCCTACGAGCAGTACTTC.

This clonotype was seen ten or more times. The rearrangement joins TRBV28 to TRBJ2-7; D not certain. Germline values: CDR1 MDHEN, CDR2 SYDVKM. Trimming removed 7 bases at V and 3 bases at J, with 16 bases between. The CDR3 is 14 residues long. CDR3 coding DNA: TGTGCCAGCACCCTGACCGGACCGAGCTACGAGCAGTACTTC. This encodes CASTLTGPSYEQYF.

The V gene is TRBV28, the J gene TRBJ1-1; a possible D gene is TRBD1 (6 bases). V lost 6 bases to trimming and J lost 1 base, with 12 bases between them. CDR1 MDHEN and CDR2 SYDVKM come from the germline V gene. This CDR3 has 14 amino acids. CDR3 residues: CASRHGGGNTEAFF. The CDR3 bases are TGTGCCAGCAGACACGGAGGGGGGAACACTGAAGCTTTCTTT.

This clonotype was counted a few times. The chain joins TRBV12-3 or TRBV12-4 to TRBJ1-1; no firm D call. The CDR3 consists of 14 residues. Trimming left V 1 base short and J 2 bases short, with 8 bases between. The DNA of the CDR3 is TGTGCCAGCAGTTTAGGCGTGGAAAACACTGAAGCTTTCTTT. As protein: CASSLGVENTEAFF.

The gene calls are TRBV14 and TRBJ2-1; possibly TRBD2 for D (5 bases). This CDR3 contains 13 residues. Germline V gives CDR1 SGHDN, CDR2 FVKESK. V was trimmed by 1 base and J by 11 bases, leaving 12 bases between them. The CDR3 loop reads CASSQGGGGQQFF. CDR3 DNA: TGTGCCAGCAGCCAAGGGGGTGGCGGGCAGCAGTTCTTC.

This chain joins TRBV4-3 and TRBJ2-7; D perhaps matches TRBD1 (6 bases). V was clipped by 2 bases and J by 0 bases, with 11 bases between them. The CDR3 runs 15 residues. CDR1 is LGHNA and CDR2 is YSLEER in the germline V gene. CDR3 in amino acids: CASSQYTGSSYEQYF. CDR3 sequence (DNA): TGCGCCAGCAGCCAATACACAGGGAGCTCCTACGAGCAGTACTTC.

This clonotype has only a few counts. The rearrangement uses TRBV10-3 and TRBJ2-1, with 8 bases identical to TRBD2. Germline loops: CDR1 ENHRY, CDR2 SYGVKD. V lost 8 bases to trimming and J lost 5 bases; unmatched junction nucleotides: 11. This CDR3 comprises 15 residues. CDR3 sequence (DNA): TGTGCCATCGGGCTTATCGGGAGGGGCGACAATGAGCAGTTCTTC. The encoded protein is CAIGLIGRGDNEQFF.

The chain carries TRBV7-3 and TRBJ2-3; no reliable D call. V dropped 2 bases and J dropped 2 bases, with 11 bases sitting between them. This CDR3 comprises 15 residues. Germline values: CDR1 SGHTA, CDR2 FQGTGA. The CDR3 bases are TGTGCCAGCAGCTTAGGGGTTCTTTCCACAGATACGCAGTATTTT. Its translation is CASSLGVLSTDTQYF.

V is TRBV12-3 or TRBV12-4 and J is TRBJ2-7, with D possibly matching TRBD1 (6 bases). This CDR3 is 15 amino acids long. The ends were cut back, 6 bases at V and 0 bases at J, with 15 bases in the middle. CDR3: CASRSSSRGSYEQYF. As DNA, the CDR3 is TGTGCCAGCAGATCCTCTAGCAGGGGCTCCTACGAGCAGTACTTC.

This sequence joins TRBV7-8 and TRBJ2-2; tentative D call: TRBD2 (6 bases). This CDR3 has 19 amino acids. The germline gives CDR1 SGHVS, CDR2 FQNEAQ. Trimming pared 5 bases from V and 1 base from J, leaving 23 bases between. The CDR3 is CASSVRRAGGPRNTGELFF. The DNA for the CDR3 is TGTGCCAGCAGCGTTAGGAGGGCTGGAGGGCCAAGGAACACCGGGGAGCTGTTTTTT.

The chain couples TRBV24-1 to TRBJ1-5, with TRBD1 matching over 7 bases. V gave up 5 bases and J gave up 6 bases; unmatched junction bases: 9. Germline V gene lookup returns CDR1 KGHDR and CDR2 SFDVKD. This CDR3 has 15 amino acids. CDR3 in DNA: TGTGCCACCAGTGGAGCAGGCCAGGGGGGTCAGCCCCAGCATTTT. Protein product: CATSGAGQGGQPQHF.

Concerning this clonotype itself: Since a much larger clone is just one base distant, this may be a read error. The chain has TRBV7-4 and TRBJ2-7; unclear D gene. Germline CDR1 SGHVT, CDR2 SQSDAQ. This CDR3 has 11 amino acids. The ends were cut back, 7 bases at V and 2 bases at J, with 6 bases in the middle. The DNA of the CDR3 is TGTGCCAGCAACCAGACCTACGAGCAGTACTTC. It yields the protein CASNQTYEQYF.

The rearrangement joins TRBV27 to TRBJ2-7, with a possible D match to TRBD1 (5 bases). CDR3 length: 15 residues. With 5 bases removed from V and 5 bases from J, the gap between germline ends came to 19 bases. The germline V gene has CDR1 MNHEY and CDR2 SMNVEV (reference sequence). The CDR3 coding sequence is TGTGCCAGCAGTCCCCTGGAACGGACACATCACGAGCAGTACTTC. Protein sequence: CASSPLERTHHEQYF.